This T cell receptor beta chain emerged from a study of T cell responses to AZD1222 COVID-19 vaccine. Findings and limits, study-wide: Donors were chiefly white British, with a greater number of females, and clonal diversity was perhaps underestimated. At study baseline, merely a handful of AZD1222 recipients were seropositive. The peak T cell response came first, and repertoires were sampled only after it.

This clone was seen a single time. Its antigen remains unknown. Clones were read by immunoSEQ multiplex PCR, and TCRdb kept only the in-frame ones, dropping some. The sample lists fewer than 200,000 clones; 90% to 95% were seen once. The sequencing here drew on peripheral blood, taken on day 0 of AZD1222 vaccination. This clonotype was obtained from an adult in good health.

CDR3 nucleotide sequence: TGTGCCAGCAGCTTAGAGCTGGGGTCCCCGAACACTGAAGCTTTCTTT. Protein sequence: CASSLELGSPNTEAFF. The genes are TRBV11-2 and TRBJ1-1; the D is unclear. The germline V and J ends were trimmed by 0 bases and 1 base, with 12 bases remaining between them. This CDR3 is 16 amino acids long. Germline V gene sequence: CDR1 SGHAT, CDR2 FQNNGV. Variable domain in full (rest from reference TRBV11-2 and TRBJ1-1): EAGVAQSPRYKIIEKRQSVAFWCNPISGHATLYWYQQILGQGPKLLIQFQNNGVVDDSQLPKDRFSAERLKGVDSTLKIQPAKLEDSAVYLCASSLELGSPNTEAFFGQGTRLTVV.